The 32 T cell receptor beta chains given below trace back to one sample, sequenced in a study of early T cells in non-severe SARS-CoV-2 infection (dated by TCRdb to the early 2020s). The method behind the library was 5' RACE. Sequenced using a NextSeq 500. TCRdb reprocessing: public reads trimmed at Q25 with fastp, clones called with MiXCR, in-frame beta chains kept. A single entry per CDR3 protein holds the most common genes and DNA from its merged rows. For this sample there are approximately 40,000 distinct CDR3 sequences; around 6.1% appear just once. Roughly 20% of the sample comes from the top ten. The sequenced sample was whole blood, obtained at baseline. The receptors come from an adult who was a healthcare worker with PCR-confirmed SARS-CoV-2 infection or an uninfected control (not recorded which).

This clonotype was seen at least ten times. This sequence joins TRBV11-2 and TRBJ1-1; D might be TRBD1 (6 bases). Germline V gene data show CDR1 as SGHAT and CDR2 as FQNNGV. With 2 bases removed from V and 9 bases from J, the gap between germline ends came to 19 bases. The CDR3 is made up of 15 amino acids. The CDR3 region has the DNA TGTGCCAGCAGCTTATCAATCGACAGGATTGAAAAAGCTTTCTTT. Amino acid sequence: CASSLSIDRIEKAFF.

In this sample, this clonotype turned up many times. This chain joins TRBV11-2 and TRBJ2-1, with D perhaps matching TRBD2 (5 bases). Germline V lookup: CDR1 SGHAT, CDR2 FQNNGV. The CDR3 has 15 residues. V shed 5 bases and J shed 8 bases, with 19 bases lying between them. Written as DNA, the CDR3 is TGTGCCAGCAGCCCAAGGACCCGACCCGGGGATGAGCAGTTCTTC. Translation: CASSPRTRPGDEQFF.

At least ten counts were recorded for this clonotype. The chain carries TRBV5-8 and TRBJ2-3; D possibly corresponds to TRBD2 (6 bases). Trimming pared 0 bases from V and 2 bases from J, leaving 16 bases between. The V gene's germline CDR1 is SGHTS and CDR2 YDEGEE. This CDR3 spans 17 amino acids. The CDR3 DNA reads as TGTGCCAGCAGCTTGGGGGATCGTAGCGGACTCACAGATACGCAGTATTTT. Protein sequence: CASSLGDRSGLTDTQYF.

This clonotype was picked up many times. The rearrangement links TRBV28 to TRBJ2-5; 11 nucleotides agree with TRBD1. CDR3 length: 15 residues. J gave up 5 bases and V 5 bases, and 7 bases lay outside the gene matches. The germline V gene has CDR1 MDHEN and CDR2 SYDVKM. The CDR3: CASSPGQGARETQYF. Written as DNA, the CDR3 is TGTGCCAGCAGTCCTGGACAGGGGGCACGGGAGACCCAGTACTTC.

In nucleotides, the CDR3 is TGCAGCGGTTACGGGGGACTAGCAGAGTACGAGCAGTACTTC. This codes for CSGYGGLAEYEQYF. This sequence joins TRBV29-1 and TRBJ2-7, with TRBD2 matching 9 bases. The V segment lost 7 bases and the J segment 4 bases; nucleotides outside the gene matches: 11. There are 14 residues in the CDR3. The germline V gene encodes CDR1 SQVTM and CDR2 ANQGSEA.

This clonotype was picked up many times. This rearrangement joins TRBV7-6 to TRBJ2-7; 13 bases are a match to TRBD2. J was trimmed by 7 bases and V by 4 bases; bases with no gene match: 7. The CDR3 length is 15 residues. Germline V gives CDR1 SGHVS, CDR2 FNYEAQ. The CDR3 DNA sequence: TGTGCCAGCAGCTCCACTAGCGGGGGGGCCTGGGAGCAGTACTTC. This sequence encodes CASSSTSGGAWEQYF.

V is TRBV10-3 and J is TRBJ2-7; TRBD1 aligns across 10 bases. Germline-derived CDR1 and CDR2 are ENHRY and SYGVKD. Unmatched junction bases numbered 8, after V lost 2 bases and J lost 7 bases. This CDR3 region has 15 residues. CDR3: CAISEDRGPLGEQYF. Written as DNA, the CDR3 is TGTGCCATCAGTGAGGACAGGGGGCCTCTTGGTGAGCAGTACTTC.

This clonotype has at least ten counts. This chain uses TRBV12-3 or TRBV12-4 with TRBJ2-7; possibly TRBD1 or TRBD2 for D (5 bases each). V lost 3 bases and J lost 12, with 18 bases in between. The CDR3 runs to 13 residues. The CDR3 DNA is TGTGCCAGCAGTTTCCCCGGGACGGGTTTGCCGTACTTC. Protein sequence: CASSFPGTGLPYF.

This clonotype was recorded a few times. V is TRBV5-4 and J is TRBJ2-3, with 12 bases that match TRBD2. This CDR3 has 15 amino acids. V was clipped by 3 bases and J by 4 bases; unmatched bases: 3. Germline V gene data show CDR1 as SGHNT and CDR2 as YYREEE (reference sequence). This chain's CDR3 is CASSSRLAGADTQYF. Here the CDR3 DNA reads TGTGCCAGCAGCTCAAGACTAGCGGGAGCAGATACGCAGTATTTT.

Many counts were recorded for this clonotype. The chain uses TRBV14 and TRBJ1-1; perhaps TRBD1 as D (6 bases). CDR1 SGHDN and CDR2 FVKESK come from the germline V gene. The CDR3 sequence is 14 residues long. V lost 3 bases and J lost 2, with 10 bases in between. The DNA for the CDR3 is TGTGCCAGCAGCCAGTTCGGGGGCAACACTGAAGCTTTCTTT. Translation gives CASSQFGGNTEAFF.

This clonotype was seen a few times. The chain employs TRBV20-1 and TRBJ2-7; no definite D call. Trimming cost V 5 bases and J 5 bases, with 22 bases left between them. The CDR3 extends over 15 amino acids. Germline CDR1 is DFQATT and CDR2 is SNEGSKA (reference sequence). CDR3 nucleotides: TGCAGTGCTCTAAATCCGGAAAGGAGTGTCAACGAGCAGTACTTC. It encodes CSALNPERSVNEQYF.

The table lists this clonotype with many counts. The chain combines TRBV7-2 with TRBJ2-7, with 13 bases lining up with TRBD2. Losses at the gene ends were 8 bases for V and 4 bases for J; bases not matched to a gene: 8. In germline, CDR1 is SGHTA, CDR2 FQGNSA. The CDR3 totals 15 residues. In DNA, the CDR3 is TGTGCCAGCGGGGAGGGACTAGCGGGACCATACGAGCAGTACTTC. This sequence encodes CASGEGLAGPYEQYF.

J is TRBJ2-5 and V is TRBV20-1; 9 bases are shared with TRBD1. Germline values: CDR1 DFQATT, CDR2 SNEGSKA (reference sequence). J gave up 5 bases and V 1 base, and 5 bases lay outside the gene matches. This CDR3 is 14 amino acids long. CDR3: CSARVGQGTETQYF. The CDR3 DNA reads TGCAGTGCTAGAGTGGGACAGGGTACGGAGACCCAGTACTTC.

This clonotype counts as medium-sized. The chain combines TRBV6-6 with TRBJ2-1; the D is unclear. Germline V gene lookup returns CDR1 MNHNY and CDR2 SVGAGI (reference sequence). This CDR3 is built from 15 residues. Trimming took off 0 bases at V and 9 bases at J, with 15 bases between the two ends. CDR3 protein: CASSYSIRRLVEQFF. Here the CDR3 DNA reads TGTGCCAGCAGTTACTCGATTCGACGTCTTGTTGAGCAGTTCTTC.

This clonotype has more than one count but fewer than ten. J is TRBJ1-5 and V is TRBV24-1; D may be TRBD1 (6 bases). This CDR3 has 17 amino acids. V lost 2 bases and J lost 1, with 14 bases in between. Germline CDR1 and CDR2: KGHDR and SFDVKD. The CDR3 region has the DNA TGTGCCACCAGTGATTCGGGGGGCGCGGTAAGCAATCAGCCCCAGCATTTT. This sequence encodes CATSDSGGAVSNQPQHF.

Ten or more counts support this clonotype. The V call is TRBV20-1, the J call TRBJ2-1; TRBD1 aligns across 8 bases. V was pared by 1 base and J by 8 bases, with 13 bases of the junction left unmatched. Germline-derived CDR1 and CDR2 are DFQATT and SNEGSKA (reference sequence). This CDR3 spans 16 amino acids. CDR3 bases: TGCAGTGCTAGAGTCCCCCCCGGGACAGGATTCCATGAGCAGTTCTTC. Its translation is CSARVPPGTGFHEQFF.

The V gene is TRBV7-3, the J gene TRBJ2-5, with 10 bases fitting TRBD1. The CDR3 is made up of 15 amino acids. V shed 5 bases, J shed 5 bases, and the junction held 8 bases outside the gene matches. CDR1 is SGHTA and CDR2 is FQGTGA in the germline V gene. CDR3 in DNA: TGTGCCAGCAGCCCCGGACAGGGGGGGATGGAGACCCAGTACTTC. Protein: CASSPGQGGMETQYF.

This clonotype was recorded many times. The V and J genes are TRBV7-2 and TRBJ2-2; D is ambiguous. V was clipped by 2 bases and J by 7 bases, with 8 bases between them. The germline V gene encodes CDR1 SGHTA and CDR2 FQGNSA. The CDR3 runs to 13 residues. The CDR3 reads CASSLIGGGELFF. The DNA for the CDR3 is TGTGCCAGCAGCTTAATAGGCGGCGGGGAGCTGTTTTTT.

This rearrangement joins TRBV12-3 or TRBV12-4 to TRBJ2-1, with D maybe TRBD2 (6 bases). The CDR3 runs 15 residues. V lost 4 bases to trimming and J lost 6 bases, with 16 bases between them. The CDR3 sequence: CASSSETGTPNEQFF. The CDR3 nucleotides are TGTGCCAGCAGTTCAGAAACCGGGACTCCCAATGAGCAGTTCTTC.

This clonotype was counted at least ten times. This chain links TRBV2 with TRBJ1-3; D may be TRBD1 (6 bases). With 9 bases removed from V and 0 bases from J, the gap between germline ends came to 12 bases. In germline, CDR1 is SNHLY, CDR2 FYNNEI. There are 14 residues in the CDR3. DNA for the CDR3: TGTGCCAGGCAACTGACAGGCTCTGGAAACACCATATATTTT. This sequence encodes CARQLTGSGNTIYF.

This chain connects TRBV27 to TRBJ1-1; D gene uncertain. CDR1 is MNHEY, CDR2 SMNVEV, per germline (reference sequence). The CDR3 has 13 amino acids. Between the trimmed V and J ends, which lost 2 bases and 4 bases, there was a span of 8 bases. The CDR3 region is CASSLGLSTEAFF. CDR3 DNA: TGTGCCAGCAGTTTAGGCCTGAGCACTGAAGCTTTCTTT.

V and J are TRBV3-1 and TRBJ2-3, with D uncertain. CDR3 length: 13 amino acids. Trimming stripped 8 bases from V and 1 base from J, with 10 bases between. In germline, CDR1 is LGHDT, CDR2 YNNKEL (reference sequence). This chain's CDR3 is CASEATRTDTQYF. Written as DNA, the CDR3 is TGTGCCAGCGAAGCGACCCGCACAGATACGCAGTATTTT.

This clonotype was seen a few times. The J gene is TRBJ2-7, the V gene TRBV5-6; D is ambiguous. V was trimmed by 0 bases and J by 2 bases, leaving 15 bases between them. The length of the CDR3 is 16 residues. Looked up from germline, CDR1 is SGHDT and CDR2 is YYEEEE. The CDR3 DNA reads TGTGCCAGCAGCTTGGGCGGCCAAGGCTTCACCTACGAGCAGTACTTC. Its translation is CASSLGGQGFTYEQYF.

This clonotype was found many times. The chain couples TRBV27 to TRBJ1-5; unclear D gene. Germline lookup yields CDR1 MNHEY and CDR2 SMNVEV (reference sequence). Trimming stripped 8 bases from V and 5 bases from J, with 4 bases between. The CDR3 is 10 residues long. The CDR3 DNA reads as TGTGCCAGCGGGTATCAGCCCCAGCATTTT. It is translated as CASGYQPQHF.

This clonotype has ten or more counts. The rearrangement uses TRBV18 and TRBJ2-1; the match to TRBD1 covers 8 bases. Unmatched junction bases numbered 4, after V lost 0 bases and J lost 6 bases. The CDR3 contains 15 residues. Per germline, CDR1 KGHSH and CDR2 LQKENI. The CDR3 spells CASSPPVTGVNEQFF. CDR3 bases: TGTGCCAGCTCACCACCGGTGACAGGGGTCAATGAGCAGTTCTTC.

In its sample, this clonotype was seen many times. The chain carries TRBV5-4 and TRBJ2-1, with 7 bases identical to TRBD2. V shed 4 bases, J shed 6 bases, and the junction held 10 bases outside the gene matches. Germline-derived CDR1 and CDR2 are SGHNT and YYREEE (reference sequence). The CDR3 is 15 amino acids. CDR3 coding DNA: TGTGCCAGCAGCCGAATAGATACTAGCGTCAATGAGCAGTTCTTC. Translating it yields CASSRIDTSVNEQFF.

This clonotype has a handful of counts. V and J are TRBV5-1 and TRBJ2-1; TRBD2 aligns across 8 bases. The CDR3 has 15 residues. Trimming removed 2 bases from V and 6 bases from J; junction bases left unmatched: 7. Germline V gives CDR1 SGHRS, CDR2 YFSETQ. The CDR3, as DNA: TGCGCCAGCAGCTTTTCGGGAGGGGACCGCAATGAGCAGTTCTTC. It yields the protein CASSFSGGDRNEQFF.

In this sample, this clonotype turned up many times. The CDR3 bases are TGTGCCAGCAGGAGGGAGGTTCGCACAGATACGCAGTATTTT. Its translation is CASRREVRTDTQYF. V and J are TRBV7-9 and TRBJ2-3; D might be TRBD2 (6 bases). The CDR3 has 14 residues. The V and J ends lost 6 bases and 1 base respectively, with 11 bases between them. Germline CDR1 and CDR2: SEHNR and FQNEAQ (reference sequence).

This clonotype was counted at least ten times. The J gene is TRBJ1-2, the V gene TRBV19; D is undetermined. Deletions cut 7 bases from V and 4 bases from J, with 22 bases between. Germline values: CDR1 LNHDA, CDR2 SQIVND (reference sequence). The CDR3 spans 16 residues. The CDR3 spells CASTPPAGKWAYGYTF. DNA for the CDR3: TGTGCCAGTACCCCGCCGGCGGGGAAATGGGCCTATGGCTACACCTTC. The entire variable domain, with the rest obtained from reference TRBV19 and TRBJ1-2, is as follows: DGGITQSPKYLFRKEGQNVTLSCEQNLNHDAMYWYRQDPGQGLRLIYYSQIVNDFQKGDIAEGYSVSREKKESFPLTVTSAQKNPTAFYLCASTPPAGKWAYGYTFGSGTRLTVV.

This clonotype was detected many times. The chain links TRBV6-4 to TRBJ2-1; D might be TRBD1 (5 bases). This CDR3 region has 14 residues. Trimming removed 5 bases at V and 6 bases at J, with 14 bases between. The V gene's germline CDR1 is MRHNA and CDR2 SNTAGT. CDR3 loop: CASSPGKGFNEQFF. As DNA, the CDR3 is TGTGCCAGCAGTCCGGGTAAGGGGTTCAATGAGCAGTTCTTC.

This sequence joins TRBV29-1 and TRBJ2-1, with D perhaps TRBD1 or TRBD2 (5 bases each). The CDR3 consists of 14 residues. Germline V gene sequence: CDR1 SQVTM, CDR2 ANQGSEA. Trimming cost V 4 bases and J 8 bases, with 18 bases left between them. The CDR3 region is CSVALGTSSDEQFF. The DNA of the CDR3 is TGCAGCGTTGCCCTTGGGACCTCAAGCGATGAGCAGTTCTTC.

This clonotype has ten or more counts. The chain couples TRBV11-2 to TRBJ2-1, with TRBD2 identical over 13 bases. CDR1 and CDR2 (germline): SGHAT, FQNNGV. V dropped 4 bases and J dropped 10; count of bases not matched to a gene: 7. The CDR3 extends over 15 amino acids. The CDR3 reads CASSSGLAGAGEQFF. CDR3 DNA sequence: TGTGCCAGCAGCTCAGGACTAGCGGGAGCTGGCGAGCAGTTCTTC. The whole variable domain, filled in from reference TRBV11-2 and TRBJ2-1, reads EAGVAQSPRYKIIEKRQSVAFWCNPISGHATLYWYQQILGQGPKLLIQFQNNGVVDDSQLPKDRFSAERLKGVDSTLKIQPAKLEDSAVYLCASSSGLAGAGEQFFGPGTRLTVL.